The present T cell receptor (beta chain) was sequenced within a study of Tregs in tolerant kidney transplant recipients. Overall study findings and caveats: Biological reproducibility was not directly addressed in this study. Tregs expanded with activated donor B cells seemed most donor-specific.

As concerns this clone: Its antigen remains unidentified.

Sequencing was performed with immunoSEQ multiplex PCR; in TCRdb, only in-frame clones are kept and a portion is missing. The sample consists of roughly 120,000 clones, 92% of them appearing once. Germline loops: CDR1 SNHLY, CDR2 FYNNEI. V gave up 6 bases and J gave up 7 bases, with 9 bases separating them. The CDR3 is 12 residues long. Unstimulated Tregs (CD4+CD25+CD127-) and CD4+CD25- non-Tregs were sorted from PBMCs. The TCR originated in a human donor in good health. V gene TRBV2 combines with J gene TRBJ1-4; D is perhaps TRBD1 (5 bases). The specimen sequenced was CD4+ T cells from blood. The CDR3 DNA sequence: TGTGCCAGCAGGGGGGAGGTTGAAAAACTGTTTTTT. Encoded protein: CASRGEVEKLFF.